This TCR beta chain stems from a study of Tregs in tolerant kidney transplant recipients. Findings and limits, study-wide: Tregs expanded with activated donor B cells seemed most donor-specific.

V lost 2 bases and J lost 6; bases outside the gene matches: 12. The germline CDR1 and CDR2 sequences are SGHDT and YYEEEE. This CDR3 has 16 residues. To note about this clone: Its matching antigen is unknown.

Here immunoSEQ multiplex PCR was the method, and the copy in TCRdb shows in-frame clones only, minus some. This sample carries tens of thousands of clones, 84% of them seen once, and the ten largest clones take approximately 4%. Source material: CD4+ T cells from blood. V usage is TRBV5-6 and J usage is TRBJ2-7, with 9 bases that match TRBD1. This clonotype originated in a human donor in good health. The CDR3 DNA reads TGTGCCAGCAGCTTCCCCGGACAGGGGCTTCCAGGCGAGCAGTACTTC. It translates to CASSFPGQGLPGEQYF.